The rows below give T cell receptor beta chains drawn from one sample of a study of cytomegalovirus exposure and HLA in healthy donors. Sequenced by immunoSEQ multiplex PCR; TCRdb stores in-frame clones only, minus some. The table records some 25,000 clones, more than 75% of them present only once. The sequenced sample was PBMCs. These receptors came from a male donor in good health and CMV-seronegative. Both conserved end residues are part of each CDR3. The order of the fields is V gene, J gene, clone size, D gene, CDR3 protein, CDR3 DNA. A D gene is named only where the DNA matches it firmly. Not every row has a clone size; where given, it reads once, few, many or a size class.

TRBV29-1	TRBJ1-2	NA	NA	CSVAIGARGYTF	TGCAGCGTTGCAATAGGGGCCCGGGGCTACACCTTC
TRBV11-2	TRBJ2-3	few	TRBD2	CASSSRAGGTDTQYF	TGTGCCAGCAGCTCCCGAGCGGGGGGCACAGATACGCAGTATTTT
TRBV27	TRBJ1-2	NA	NA	CASSLLATGFPNYGYTF	TGTGCCAGCAGTTTATTGGCCACAGGGTTTCCTAACTATGGCTACACCTTC
TRBV30	TRBJ2-3	NA	TRBD2	CAWRVAGRWASTDTQYF	TGTGCCTGGAGAGTAGCGGGGCGTTGGGCTAGCACAGATACGCAGTATTTT
TRBV5-1	TRBJ2-5	NA	NA	CASSRAETQYF	TGCGCCAGCAGCCGAGCAGAGACCCAGTACTTC
TRBV15	TRBJ2-2	NA	NA	CATSRDFGVYQGSTGELFF	TGTGCCACCAGCAGAGATTTTGGCGTCTATCAGGGAAGTACCGGGGAGCTGTTTTTT
TRBV28	TRBJ2-2	NA	TRBD2	CASSLTSGDTGELFF	TGTGCCAGCAGTTTAACTAGCGGGGACACCGGGGAGCTGTTTTTT
TRBV28	TRBJ1-4	NA	TRBD1	CASRPGTGATNEKLFF	TGTGCCAGCAGACCCGGGACAGGAGCAACTAATGAAAAACTGTTTTTT
TRBV5-6	TRBJ2-7	NA	NA	CASSKNPSTFYEQYF	TGTGCCAGCAGTAAAAATCCTTCGACATTCTACGAGCAGTACTTC
TRBV28	TRBJ2-5	NA	TRBD2	CASSIHGTSGTVETQYF	TGTGCCAGCAGTATTCACGGGACTAGCGGAACCGTGGAGACCCAGTACTTC
TRBV6-4	TRBJ2-3	NA	NA	CASSPRADAPDTQYF	TGTGCCAGCAGTCCCCGAGCGGACGCGCCAGATACGCAGTATTTT
TRBV9	TRBJ2-1	NA	NA	CASSVGAEQFF	TGTGCCAGCAGCGTAGGGGCTGAGCAGTTCTTC
TRBV27	TRBJ2-3	NA	TRBD2	CASRSFSGASTDTQYF	TGTGCCAGCAGATCCTTTAGCGGGGCGAGCACAGATACGCAGTATTTT
TRBV7-2	TRBJ1-2	NA	TRBD1	CASSPTGGEGYGYTF	TGTGCCAGCAGCCCAACAGGGGGCGAAGGCTATGGCTACACCTTC
TRBV28	TRBJ1-5	NA	TRBD1	CASSLGDRGVPQHF	TGTGCCAGCAGTTTAGGGGACAGGGGGGTGCCCCAGCATTTT
TRBV7-2	TRBJ2-5	NA	TRBD1	CASSPQAHRGETQYF	TGTGCCAGCAGCCCCCAGGCCCACAGGGGAGAGACCCAGTACTTC
TRBV4-3	TRBJ1-6	NA	NA	CASSQDWQYSPLHF	TGCGCCAGCAGCCAAGATTGGCAGTATTCACCCCTCCACTTT
TRBV7-8	TRBJ1-5	NA	NA	CASSLAWSGGPGDQPQHF	TGTGCCAGCAGCTTAGCCTGGAGCGGGGGGCCCGGAGATCAGCCCCAGCATTTT
TRBV7-9	TRBJ1-5	NA	TRBD1	CASSLGDRYSNQPQHF	TGTGCCAGCAGCTTAGGGGACAGGTATAGCAATCAGCCCCAGCATTTT
TRBV28	TRBJ2-5	NA	NA	CASSLPGLGETQYF	TGTGCCAGCAGTTTACCGGGTTTGGGAGAGACCCAGTACTTC
TRBV5-1	TRBJ2-5	once	NA	CASSFRTEETQYF	TGCGCCAGCAGCTTCCGGACAGAAGAGACCCAGTACTTC
TRBV4-3	TRBJ1-6	NA	NA	CASSQDDGRTSPLHF	TGCGCCAGCAGCCAAGATGATGGGCGTACTTCACCCCTCCACTTT
TRBV6-5	TRBJ1-2	few	NA	CASSYGGSYGYTF	TGTGCCAGCAGTTACGGGGGCAGCTATGGCTACACCTTC
TRBV9	TRBJ2-5	NA	TRBD2	CASSASGGATETQYF	TGTGCCAGCAGCGCAAGCGGGGGGGCCACCGAGACCCAGTACTTC
TRBV27	TRBJ2-1	NA	TRBD1	CASSFNPDRGNYNEQFF	TGTGCCAGCAGTTTCAACCCGGACAGGGGCAACTACAATGAGCAGTTCTTC
TRBV7-9	TRBJ2-3	few	NA	CASSLGVTPDTQYF	TGTGCCAGCAGCTTAGGGGTGACTCCAGATACGCAGTATTTT
TRBV2	TRBJ2-1	NA	TRBD1	CASLKGADEQFF	TGTGCCAGCCTAAAGGGGGCCGATGAGCAGTTCTTC